Following are 20 T cell receptor beta chains from one sample sequenced in a study of T cells after yellow fever vaccination. TCRdb re-called the 5' RACE reads through MiXCR, storing one row per CDR3 protein. The table lists about 300,000 distinct CDR3 sequences, around 8.6% of them singletons. This sample comprised CD4+ T cells sorted from PBMCs, obtained 5 days after the yellow fever booster vaccination. Receptors were obtained from a man aged 18-30 years who received the YFV17D yellow fever vaccine.

This clonotype appeared a few times. The chain recombines TRBV4-3 with TRBJ2-1; 7 bases fit TRBD2. Germline values: CDR1 LGHNA, CDR2 YSLEER. V gave up 7 bases and J gave up 2 bases; unmatched junction bases: 11. The CDR3 has 16 amino acids. The DNA for the CDR3 is TGCGCCAGCACCCTCTTTGCGGGGGAGACCTACAATGAGCAGTTCTTC. Its translation is CASTLFAGETYNEQFF.

This clonotype has ten or more counts. V usage is TRBV5-1 and J usage is TRBJ1-1; 8 nucleotides align to TRBD1. The junction had 5 bases not matched to a gene; V was cut back by 5 bases and J by 2 bases. Per the germline V gene, CDR1 is SGHRS and CDR2 is YFSETQ. The CDR3 extends over 14 amino acids. CDR3 DNA sequence: TGCGCCAGCAGGGTGGGGACAGGCAACACTGAAGCTTTCTTT. Its translation is CASRVGTGNTEAFF.

This clonotype was seen a few times. This chain joins TRBV18 and TRBJ2-7, with TRBD1 matching over 8 bases. The CDR3 covers 15 residues. Germline-derived CDR1 and CDR2 are KGHSH and LQKENI. Losses at the gene ends were 6 bases for V and 4 bases for J; bases not matched to a gene: 11. This CDR3 is CASSFGQGDVYEQYV. The CDR3 nucleotides read TGTGCCAGCTCCTTCGGACAGGGAGACGTGTACGAGCAGTACGTC.

This clonotype was observed a handful of times. The chain combines TRBV29-1 with TRBJ1-1, with D unresolved. This CDR3 contains 13 residues. V was pared by 5 bases and J by 0 bases, with 10 bases between. Per germline, CDR1 SQVTM and CDR2 ANQGSEA. The CDR3 sequence is CSVRVGVNTEAFF. CDR3 DNA sequence: TGCAGCGTTAGAGTTGGTGTGAACACTGAAGCTTTCTTT. The full variable domain, with the rest looked up from reference TRBV29-1 and TRBJ1-1, is SAVISQKPSRDICQRGTSLTIQCQVDSQVTMMFWYRQQPGQSLTLIATANQGSEATYESGFVIDKFPISRPNLTFSTLTVSNMSPEDSSIYLCSVRVGVNTEAFFGQGTRLTVV.

This chain uses TRBV28 with TRBJ2-7, with D perhaps TRBD1 (5 bases). This CDR3 has 11 residues. Germline V CDR1 and CDR2: MDHEN, SYDVKM. V shed 7 bases and J shed 11 bases, with 15 bases lying between them. The CDR3 protein is CASKQDGREYV. The CDR3 nucleotides read TGTGCCAGCAAACAGGACGGTCGGGAGTACGTC.

This clonotype was seen many times. The chain links TRBV12-3 or TRBV12-4 to TRBJ1-2, with 9 bases lining up with TRBD1. The CDR3 runs to 13 residues. V trimming: 6 bases; J trimming: 4 bases; junction bases outside the gene matches: 3. The CDR3 here is CASSPGQGYGYTF. The CDR3 DNA reads as TGTGCCAGCAGCCCGGGACAGGGCTATGGCTACACCTTC.

This clonotype occurred a few times. The chain joins TRBV7-9 to TRBJ2-5; 8 nucleotides align to TRBD1. Trimming cost V 3 bases and J 4 bases; bases outside gene matches: 1. Germline V gene data show CDR1 as SEHNR and CDR2 as FQNEAQ (reference sequence). The CDR3 runs 13 residues. The CDR3 DNA reads as TGTGCCAGCAGCTTGACAGGGGTAGAGACCCAGTACTTC. This encodes CASSLTGVETQYF.

The sample holds a few counts of this clonotype. The chain carries TRBV27 and TRBJ1-6; D is uncertain. V lost 1 base and J lost 7, with 11 bases in between. CDR1 MNHEY and CDR2 SMNVEV come from the germline V gene (reference sequence). The length of the CDR3 is 15 residues. In DNA form, the CDR3 reads TGTGCCAGCAGTTTATTCGAACAACAAAATTCACCCCTCCACTTT. This gives the protein CASSLFEQQNSPLHF.

The gene calls are TRBV6-4 and TRBJ2-7; 8 bases agree with TRBD1. Germline trimming cut 0 bases from V and 5 bases from J; bases unmatched to any gene: 9. CDR1 is MRHNA, CDR2 SNTAGT, per germline. This CDR3 region has 16 residues. CDR3 amino acids: CASSDSRQGKYNEQYV. DNA of the CDR3: TGTGCCAGCAGTGACTCCAGACAGGGGAAGTACAACGAGCAGTACGTC.

The chain employs TRBV3-1 and TRBJ1-1; no reliable D call. CDR3 length: 11 residues. CDR1 is LGHDT, CDR2 YNNKEL, per germline (reference sequence). Trimming pared 5 bases from V and 9 bases from J, leaving 10 bases between. The CDR3 sequence is CASSFKGKAFF. DNA for the CDR3: TGTGCCAGCAGCTTCAAAGGGAAAGCTTTCTTT.

This clonotype was detected only a few times. The chain uses TRBV25-1 and TRBJ1-2, with 12 bases matching TRBD1. The CDR3 contains 17 residues. Germline CDR1 and CDR2: MGHDK and SYGVNS. The V segment lost 5 bases and the J segment 4 bases; nucleotides outside the gene matches: 11. The CDR3, as DNA: TGTGCCAGCAGTCCAGCTCCCGGGACAGGGGGCATCTATGGCTACACCTTC. Its protein is CASSPAPGTGGIYGYTF.

In its sample, this clonotype was seen a few times. The V call is TRBV2, the J call TRBJ1-1; D is undetermined. The CDR3 is 13 residues long. Per the germline V gene, CDR1 is SNHLY and CDR2 is FYNNEI. V lost 7 bases, J lost 1 base, and 10 bases lay in between. This chain's CDR3 is CASIGQPNTEAFF. CDR3 nucleotide sequence: TGTGCCAGCATCGGGCAGCCGAACACTGAAGCTTTCTTT.

The chain recombines TRBV3-1 with TRBJ2-3; 10 bases line up with TRBD2. The V and J ends lost 4 bases and 5 bases, in that order; junction bases with no gene match: 6. The CDR3 is made up of 15 amino acids. Germline V gene sequence: CDR1 LGHDT, CDR2 YNNKEL (reference sequence). The CDR3, as DNA: TGTGCCAGCAGCCTTGGAATAGCGGGGGGAGATACGCAGTATTTT. This codes for CASSLGIAGGDTQYF.

This clonotype has only a few counts. The rearrangement links TRBV30 to TRBJ1-1; D remains ambiguous. This CDR3 spans 12 amino acids. Trimming took 2 bases from V and 5 from J, leaving 9 bases between them. The V gene's germline CDR1 is GTSNPN and CDR2 SVGIG (reference sequence). The CDR3 reads CAWSSARTEAFF. The CDR3 DNA reads as TGTGCCTGGAGTTCGGCCAGGACTGAAGCTTTCTTT. The full variable domain, in which reference TRBV30 and TRBJ1-1 provide the parts outside the CDR3, is SQTIHQWPATLVQPVGSPLSLECTVEGTSNPNLYWYRQAAGRGLQLLFYSVGIGQISSEVPQNLSASRPQDRQFILSSKKLLLSDSGFYLCAWSSARTEAFFGQGTRLTVV.

This clonotype came up many times. The V gene is TRBV7-2, the J gene TRBJ2-5; TRBD1 is a possible D gene (6 bases). Trimming stripped 3 bases from V and 7 bases from J, with 12 bases between. The CDR3 spans 13 residues. Per germline, CDR1 SGHTA and CDR2 FQGNSA. CDR3 loop: CASSLQGRRTQYF. CDR3 nucleotide sequence: TGTGCCAGCAGCTTGCAGGGGCGGCGGACCCAGTACTTC. Supplemented by reference TRBV7-2 and TRBJ2-5, the full variable domain reads GAGVSQSPSNKVTEKGKDVELRCDPISGHTALYWYRQSLGQGLEFLIYFQGNSAPDKSGLPSDRFSAERTGGSVSTLTIQRTQQEDSAVYLCASSLQGRRTQYFGPGTRLLVL.

In this sample, this clonotype turned up many times. The V gene is TRBV4-2, the J gene TRBJ1-6, with TRBD1 as a possible D gene (5 bases). Germline V gene lookup returns CDR1 LGHNA and CDR2 YNFKEQ. V was clipped by 7 bases and J by 0 bases, with 13 bases between them. This CDR3 contains 16 residues. The DNA for the CDR3 is TGTGCCAGCAACCTCCGGGGGAGCTCCTATAATTCACCCCTCCACTTT. This gives the protein CASNLRGSSYNSPLHF.

This clonotype was counted only a few times. This chain links TRBV11-2 with TRBJ2-5; D possibly corresponds to TRBD1 (6 bases). The V end lost 4 bases, the J end lost 2 bases, and 14 bases lay between the germline ends. The CDR3 runs 15 residues. The germline gives CDR1 SGHAT, CDR2 FQNNGV. The DNA for the CDR3 is TGTGCCAGCAGCTCGACCCCTGACAGGCAAGAGACCCAGTACTTC. Protein sequence: CASSSTPDRQETQYF.

CDR3 loop: CASSSGTRGRSPYEQYV. CDR3 DNA sequence: TGTGCCAGCAGCTCCGGAACCCGGGGACGGAGCCCCTACGAGCAGTACGTC. The genes are TRBV5-5 and TRBJ2-7; either TRBD1 or TRBD2 may supply D (5 bases each). The germline V and J ends were trimmed by 3 bases and 2 bases, with 21 bases remaining between them. The germline CDR1 and CDR2 sequences are SGHKS and YYEKEE (reference sequence). This CDR3 has 17 amino acids.

This clonotype was seen ten or more times. This chain joins TRBV4-1 and TRBJ1-2; D remains unclear. V was pared by 2 bases and J by 2 bases, with 18 bases between. The CDR3 extends over 17 amino acids. Germline V gene lookup returns CDR1 MGHRA and CDR2 YSYEKL. The CDR3 protein is CASSQFRRDTRNYGYTF. Written as DNA, the CDR3 is TGCGCCAGCAGCCAATTTCGTAGGGATACCCGCAACTATGGCTACACCTTC.

This clonotype was counted only a few times. The V and J genes are TRBV29-1 and TRBJ2-5; 9 nucleotides align to TRBD1. The V gene's germline CDR1 is SQVTM and CDR2 ANQGSEA. The V segment lost 2 bases and the J segment 5 bases; nucleotides outside the gene matches: 6. The CDR3 consists of 14 residues. CDR3: CSVERDRAPETQYF. The CDR3, as DNA: TGCAGCGTTGAAAGGGACAGGGCTCCGGAGACCCAGTACTTC.